A single sample is the source of the 24 T cell receptor beta chains below, sequenced in a study of identical twins. TCRdb passed the 5' RACE reads through MiXCR, listing each CDR3 protein once. This table holds some 1,600,000 distinct CDR3 sequences, 32% found once. The sequenced sample was cord blood. All receptors derive from a newborn girl in good health.

This clonotype was seen a single time. At one boundary the junction diverges from the germline segment, which might be a read error. This chain joins TRBV11-2 and TRBJ1-6; D not certain. Germline assignment: CDR1 SGHAT and CDR2 FQNNGV. The CDR3 sequence is 14 residues long. DNA of the CDR3: TGTGCCAGCAGCTTAGGTCCCTATAATTCACCCCCCCACTTT. As protein: CASSLGPYNSPPHF.

This clonotype occurred a few times. Mismatch with germline at one junction end may stem from a read error. This rearrangement joins TRBV12-3 or TRBV12-4 to TRBJ1-2, with no clear D. This CDR3 has 12 amino acids. The CDR3 DNA reads TGTGCCAGCGGGATTAAGAACTATGACTACACCTTC. This translates into CASGIKNYDYTF.

This clonotype has just a few counts. The chain carries TRBV27 and TRBJ1-5; D call uncertain. Germline loops: CDR1 MNHEY, CDR2 SMNVEV (reference sequence). Trimming shortened V by 4 bases and J by 3 bases, and 7 bases separated the two germline ends. The CDR3 covers 13 residues. The CDR3, as DNA: TGTGCCAGCAGTTCGTACCCCAATCAGCCCCAGCATTTT. Protein: CASSSYPNQPQHF.

The chain couples TRBV6-6 to TRBJ1-2, with D unresolved. There are 14 residues in the CDR3. V gave up 0 bases and J gave up 8 bases, with 13 bases separating them. Per germline, CDR1 MNHNY and CDR2 SVGAGI (reference sequence). The CDR3 DNA follows: TGTGCCAGCAGTTACTCGAACAGTATGACGGGCTACACCTTC. Encoded protein: CASSYSNSMTGYTF.

The chain uses TRBV5-1 and TRBJ1-3; TRBD1 agrees at 7 bases. The V and J ends lost 3 bases and 8 bases, in that order; junction bases with no gene match: 8. CDR1 SGHRS and CDR2 YFSETQ come from the germline V gene. CDR3 length: 14 residues. The CDR3 DNA reads TGCGCCAGCAGCTCGGACAGGAGGGCGGACACCATATATTTT. It codes for CASSSDRRADTIYF.

The CDR3 sequence: CAISGETGPSYNEQYF. The DNA of the CDR3 is TGTGCCATCAGCGGAGAGACAGGGCCCTCCTACAATGAGCAGTACTTC. The gene calls are TRBV10-3 and TRBJ2-1; 7 positions agree with TRBD1. The last part of the DNA fits TRBJ2-7 better; the J call may be wrong. Germline CDR1 and CDR2: ENHRY and SYGVKD. The CDR3 sequence is 16 residues long.

V gene TRBV20-1 combines with J gene TRBJ1-5; TRBD1 matches 8 bases. The J segment lost 4 bases and the V segment lost 3 bases, leaving 11 bases of the junction unmatched. The CDR3 totals 16 residues. Per germline, CDR1 DFQATT and CDR2 SNEGSKA (reference sequence). CDR3 protein: CSARRRLRDRNQPQHF. CDR3 nucleotides: TGCAGTGCTAGGAGACGACTCCGGGACAGGAATCAGCCCCAGCATTTT.

The chain recombines TRBV6-6 with TRBJ1-2; D not certain. CDR1 and CDR2 from the germline V gene are MNHNY and SVGAGI (reference sequence). This CDR3 contains 14 residues. V lost 8 bases, J lost 0 bases, and 13 bases lay in between. CDR3 residues: CASSMDGANYGYTF. DNA of the CDR3: TGTGCCAGCTCTATGGACGGAGCTAACTATGGCTACACCTTC.

Note on this clonotype: One end of the junction does not line up with germline, which may come from a read error. The V and J genes are TRBV5-1 and TRBJ2-1; the match to TRBD2 covers 13 bases. The CDR3 spans 21 residues. Germline CDR1 and CDR2: SGHRS and YFSETQ. CDR3 region: CASSARTSGGASGVSNNEQFF. DNA of the CDR3: TGCGCCAGCAGCGCCAGAACTAGCGGGGGGGCCTCAGGTGTCTCCAACAATGAGCAGTTCTTC.

V gene TRBV28 combines with J gene TRBJ2-7; 7 bases line up with TRBD1. Germline-derived CDR1 and CDR2 are MDHEN and SYDVKM. This CDR3 comprises 15 residues. V shed 4 bases and J 4 bases; nucleotides not matched to a gene: 10. The CDR3 DNA reads TGTGCCAGCAGTTCAGGGGGAGTCAGTATATACGAGCAGTACTTC. Its protein product is CASSSGGVSIYEQYF.

The genes are TRBV9 and TRBJ1-2, with a weak D call TRBD1 (6 bases). The CDR3 covers 14 residues. The ends were cut back, 2 bases at V and 7 bases at J, with 15 bases in the middle. Germline-derived CDR1 and CDR2 are SGDLS and YYNGEE. This chain's CDR3 is CASSVSQGSVGYTF. DNA for the CDR3: TGTGCCAGCAGCGTTTCGCAGGGGTCGGTTGGCTACACCTTC.

This sequence joins TRBV28 and TRBJ2-5; 7 bases are shared with TRBD1. The DNA end favors TRBJ2-7, so the J call may be wrong. Germline V lookup: CDR1 MDHEN, CDR2 SYDVKM. The CDR3 spans 15 residues. In DNA form, the CDR3 reads TGTGCCAGCACCACAAGGGGACAGTCAACCTACGAGCAGTACTTC. The encoded protein is CASTTRGQSTYEQYF.

This clonotype was seen only a few times. V gene TRBV4-2 combines with J gene TRBJ1-1; D is ambiguous. V lost 1 base and J lost 8, with 14 bases in between. The CDR3 has 14 residues. CDR1 is LGHNA and CDR2 is YNFKEQ in the germline V gene. CDR3 bases: TGTGCCAGCAGCCAAGCGATGGAGCTCTCAGAAGCTTTCTTT. It encodes CASSQAMELSEAFF.

The table lists this clonotype with a few counts. The V gene is TRBV20-1, the J gene TRBJ2-6; no firm D call. The germline CDR1 and CDR2 sequences are DFQATT and SNEGSKA (reference sequence). V dropped 3 bases and J dropped 4 bases, with 7 bases sitting between them. CDR3 size: 13 residues. CDR3 region: CSASGVGANVLTF. The DNA for the CDR3 is TGCAGTGCTAGCGGCGTCGGGGCCAACGTCCTGACTTTC.

The DNA for the CDR3 is TGTGCCAGCAGCCCCGCATATGTGAATCAGCCCCAGCATTTT. This gives the protein CASSPAYVNQPQHF. V usage is TRBV3-1 and J usage is TRBJ1-5; D is unresolved. The germline V gene has CDR1 LGHDT and CDR2 YNNKEL (reference sequence). The CDR3 totals 14 residues. V was shortened by 4 bases and J by 4 bases, with 11 bases between the two germline ends.

The chain employs TRBV20-1 and TRBJ1-2; D may be TRBD1 (5 bases). V dropped 6 bases and J dropped 4 bases, with 18 bases sitting between them. The CDR3 contains 14 residues. CDR1 DFQATT and CDR2 SNEGSKA come from the germline V gene (reference sequence). The CDR3: CSAGEIGGRYGYTF. CDR3 bases: TGCAGTGCCGGGGAAATCGGGGGTCGCTATGGCTACACCTTC.

This clonotype was counted at least ten times. The chain is built from TRBV28 and TRBJ2-7; maybe TRBD1 (6 bases). V dropped 8 bases and J dropped 2 bases, with 19 bases sitting between them. This CDR3 comprises 15 residues. Germline V gives CDR1 MDHEN, CDR2 SYDVKM. The CDR3 coding sequence is TGTGCCAGCGACTCCTTACAGGGAACGACCTACGAGCAGTACTTC. Residues: CASDSLQGTTYEQYF.

This clonotype was detected only a few times. V and J are TRBV4-2 and TRBJ2-7; TRBD1 is a possible D gene (5 bases). Trimming cost V 0 bases and J 3 bases, with 9 bases left between them. This CDR3 is built from 14 residues. The germline V gene encodes CDR1 LGHNA and CDR2 YNFKEQ. The CDR3 DNA reads TGTGCCAGCAGCCAAGAGAGAAGGGGCTACGAGCAGTACTTC. This codes for CASSQERRGYEQYF.

Details on this clonotype: Since a much larger clone is just one base distant, this may be a read error. V is TRBV24-1 and J is TRBJ2-1; the match to TRBD2 covers 8 bases. Judging by the DNA end, TRBJ2-7 fits better; the J call may be wrong. Germline V gene lookup returns CDR1 KGHDR and CDR2 SFDVKD. The CDR3 is 15 residues long. As DNA, the CDR3 is TGTGCCACCAGTGGTTCCAGCGGGAGTCCCAATGAGCAGTACTTC. Translation gives CATSGSSGSPNEQYF.

The chain recombines TRBV27 with TRBJ2-1; D may be TRBD1 (5 bases). The tail of the sequence fits TRBJ2-7 better, so the J call may be wrong. There are 13 residues in the CDR3. Germline V gene data show CDR1 as MNHEY and CDR2 as SMNVEV (reference sequence). DNA for the CDR3: TGTGCCAGCAGTGCGACAGTCTACAATGAGCAGTACTTC. Encoded protein: CASSATVYNEQYF.

CDR3 protein: CSARIRLGWHEQYF. CDR3 DNA: TGCAGTGCTAGAATCAGGCTAGGATGGCACGAGCAGTACTTC. V is TRBV20-1 and J is TRBJ2-7; D is undetermined. Germline lookup yields CDR1 DFQATT and CDR2 SNEGSKA (reference sequence). Trimming removed 2 bases from V and 5 bases from J, with 16 bases in between. The CDR3 runs to 14 residues.

On this clonotype: One end of the junction is discordant with germline, which a read error may explain. The chain carries TRBV12-3 or TRBV12-4 and TRBJ2-4; D is unclear. The J call could be wrong; TRBJ2-7 is a better fit for the DNA end. The CDR3 has 12 residues. For the CDR3, the DNA is TGTGCCAGCAATTTAAACAGCTACGAGCAGTACTTC. This sequence encodes CASNLNSYEQYF.

This clonotype was detected a few times. V gene TRBV10-3 combines with J gene TRBJ1-1, with D tentatively TRBD1 (5 bases). The V gene's germline CDR1 is ENHRY and CDR2 SYGVKD. The CDR3 contains 14 residues. V lost 3 bases and J 1 base, leaving 9 bases between the germline ends. The CDR3 here is CAISDRVENTEAFF. In DNA, the CDR3 is TGTGCCATCAGTGACAGGGTGGAGAACACTGAAGCTTTCTTT.

This clonotype turned up a few times. The V and J genes are TRBV20-1 and TRBJ1-1, with 7 bases that match TRBD1. V dropped 0 bases and J dropped 5; count of bases not matched to a gene: 12. This CDR3 has 16 amino acids. CDR1 and CDR2 (germline): DFQATT, SNEGSKA (reference sequence). The CDR3 here is CSARDRRGLQGTEAFF. CDR3 sequence (DNA): TGCAGTGCTAGAGATAGGAGGGGACTACAGGGGACTGAAGCTTTCTTT.